Sequencing of this T cell receptor beta chain was carried out in a study of OX40 agonist ivuxolimab in advanced cancers. Overall study results and limits: Antigens targeted by the expanded peripheral T cells were not determined. At doses 0.1 to 3.0 mg/kg, CD4+ and CD8+ clones expanded.

Concerning this clone: What it recognizes is unknown.

CDR1 is DFQATT and CDR2 is SNEGSKA in the germline V gene (reference sequence). Trimming cost V 7 bases and J 3 bases, with 10 bases left between them. The CDR3 has 11 residues. The data were produced by immunoSEQ multiplex PCR, yet TCRdb's version contains in-frame clones alone and is incomplete. The table records 36,000 or so clones, roughly nine tenths of them present only once. The TCR originated in an adult with an advanced solid tumor such as melanoma, head and neck, liver or kidney cancer. The chain recombines TRBV20-1 with TRBJ2-7; D not resolved. Sequencing was performed on CD4+ or CD8+ T cells sorted from blood, taken in a trial of the OX40 agonist ivuxolimab. CDR3 protein: CSVSNLYEQYF. CDR3 in DNA: TGCAGTGTATCAAATCTCTACGAGCAGTACTTC.